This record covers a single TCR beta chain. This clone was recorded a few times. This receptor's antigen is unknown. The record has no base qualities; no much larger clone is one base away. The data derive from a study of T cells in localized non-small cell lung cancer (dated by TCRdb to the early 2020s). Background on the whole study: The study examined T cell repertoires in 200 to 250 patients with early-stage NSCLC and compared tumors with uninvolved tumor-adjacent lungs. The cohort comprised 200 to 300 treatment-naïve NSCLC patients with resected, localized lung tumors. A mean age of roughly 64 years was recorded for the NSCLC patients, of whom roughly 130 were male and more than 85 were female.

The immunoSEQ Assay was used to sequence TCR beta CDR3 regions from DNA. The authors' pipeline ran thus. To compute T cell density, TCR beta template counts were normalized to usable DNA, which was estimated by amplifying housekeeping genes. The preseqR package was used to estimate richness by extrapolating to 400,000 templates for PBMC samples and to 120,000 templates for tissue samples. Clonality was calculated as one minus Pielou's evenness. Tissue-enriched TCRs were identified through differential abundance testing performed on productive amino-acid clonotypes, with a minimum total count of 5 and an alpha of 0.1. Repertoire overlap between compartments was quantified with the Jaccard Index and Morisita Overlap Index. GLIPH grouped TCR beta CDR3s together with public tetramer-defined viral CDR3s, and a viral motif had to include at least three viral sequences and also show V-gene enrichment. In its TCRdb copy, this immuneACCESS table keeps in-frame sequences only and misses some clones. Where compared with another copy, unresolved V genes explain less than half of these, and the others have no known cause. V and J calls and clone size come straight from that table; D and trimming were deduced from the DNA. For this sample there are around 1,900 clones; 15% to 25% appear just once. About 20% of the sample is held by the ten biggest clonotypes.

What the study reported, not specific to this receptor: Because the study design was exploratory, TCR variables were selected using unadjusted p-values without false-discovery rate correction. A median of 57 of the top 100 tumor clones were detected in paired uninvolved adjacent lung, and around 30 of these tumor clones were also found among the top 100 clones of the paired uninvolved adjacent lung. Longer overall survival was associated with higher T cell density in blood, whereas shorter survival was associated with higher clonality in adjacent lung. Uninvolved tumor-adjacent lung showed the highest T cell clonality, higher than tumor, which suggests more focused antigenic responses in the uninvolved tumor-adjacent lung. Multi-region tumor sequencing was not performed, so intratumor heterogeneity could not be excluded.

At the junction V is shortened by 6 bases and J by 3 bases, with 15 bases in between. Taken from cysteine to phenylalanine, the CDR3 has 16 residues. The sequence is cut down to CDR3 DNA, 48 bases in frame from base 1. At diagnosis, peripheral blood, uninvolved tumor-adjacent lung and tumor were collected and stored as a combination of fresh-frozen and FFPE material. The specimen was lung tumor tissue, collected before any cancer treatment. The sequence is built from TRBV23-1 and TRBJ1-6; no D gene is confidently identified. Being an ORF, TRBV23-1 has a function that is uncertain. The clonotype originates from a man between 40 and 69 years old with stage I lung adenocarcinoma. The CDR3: CASSQAPSFYNSPLHF. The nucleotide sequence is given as TGCGCCAGCAGCCAAGCCCCAAGCTTCTATAATTCACCCCTCCACTTT.